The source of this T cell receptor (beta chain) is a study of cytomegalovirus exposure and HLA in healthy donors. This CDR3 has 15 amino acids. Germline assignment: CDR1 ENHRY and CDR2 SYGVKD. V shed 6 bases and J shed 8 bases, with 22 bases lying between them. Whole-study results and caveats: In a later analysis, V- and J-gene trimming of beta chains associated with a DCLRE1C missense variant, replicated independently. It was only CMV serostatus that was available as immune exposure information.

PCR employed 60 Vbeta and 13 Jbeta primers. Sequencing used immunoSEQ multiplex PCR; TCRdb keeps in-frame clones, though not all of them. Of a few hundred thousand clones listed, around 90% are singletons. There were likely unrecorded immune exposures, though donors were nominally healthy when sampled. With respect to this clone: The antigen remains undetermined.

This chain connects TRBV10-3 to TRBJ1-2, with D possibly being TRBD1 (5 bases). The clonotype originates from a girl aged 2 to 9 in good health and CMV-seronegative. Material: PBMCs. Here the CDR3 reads CAISPPGQSGLGYTF. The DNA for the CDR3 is TGTGCCATCAGCCCTCCCGGACAATCCGGGTTAGGCTACACCTTC.